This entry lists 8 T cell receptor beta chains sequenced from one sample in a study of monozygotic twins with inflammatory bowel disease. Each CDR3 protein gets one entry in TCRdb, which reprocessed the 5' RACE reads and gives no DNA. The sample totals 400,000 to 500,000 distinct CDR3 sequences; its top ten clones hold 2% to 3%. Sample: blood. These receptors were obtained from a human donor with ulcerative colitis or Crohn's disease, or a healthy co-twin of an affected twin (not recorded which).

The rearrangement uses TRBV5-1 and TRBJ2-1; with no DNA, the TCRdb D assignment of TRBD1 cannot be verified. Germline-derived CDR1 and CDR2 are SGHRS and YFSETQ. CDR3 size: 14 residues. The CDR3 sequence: CASSLWGAGNEQFF.

Here the CDR3 reads CASSISGIAPNTGELFF. The chain employs TRBV28 and TRBJ2-2. This CDR3 region has 17 residues. CDR1 and CDR2 (germline): MDHEN, SYDVKM.

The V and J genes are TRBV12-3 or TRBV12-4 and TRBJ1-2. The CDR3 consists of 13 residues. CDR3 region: CASSPQINYGYTF.

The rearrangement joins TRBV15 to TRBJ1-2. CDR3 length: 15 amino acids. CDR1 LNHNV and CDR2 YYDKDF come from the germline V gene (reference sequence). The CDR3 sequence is CATSRDMTLNYGYTF.

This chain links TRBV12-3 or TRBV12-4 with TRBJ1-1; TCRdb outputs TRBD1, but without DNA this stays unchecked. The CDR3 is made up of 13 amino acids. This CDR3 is CASLLGARTEAFF.

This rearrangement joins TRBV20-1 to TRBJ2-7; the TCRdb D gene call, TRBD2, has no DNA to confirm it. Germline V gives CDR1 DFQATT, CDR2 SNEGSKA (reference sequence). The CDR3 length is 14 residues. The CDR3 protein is CSASAGRKDYEQYF.

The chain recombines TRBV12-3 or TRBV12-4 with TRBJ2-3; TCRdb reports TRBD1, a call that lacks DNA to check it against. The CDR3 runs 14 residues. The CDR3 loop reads CASRLGQGWDTQYF.

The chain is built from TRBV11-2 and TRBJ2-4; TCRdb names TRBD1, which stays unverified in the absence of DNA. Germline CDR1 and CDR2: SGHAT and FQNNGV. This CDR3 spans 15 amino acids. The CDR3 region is CASSWTGGAKNIQYF.